This T cell receptor (beta chain) was identified in a study of OX40 agonist ivuxolimab in advanced cancers. This CDR3 spans 16 amino acids. Germline V gives CDR1 MGHRA, CDR2 YSYEKL. V was trimmed by 0 bases and J by 2 bases, leaving 13 bases between them. Method: immunoSEQ multiplex PCR; TCRdb's copy keeps in-frame clones and lacks some. The repertoire holds tens of thousands of clones, with less than 95% as singletons. The receptor comes from an adult with an advanced solid tumor such as melanoma, head and neck, liver or kidney cancer. V gene TRBV4-1 combines with J gene TRBJ1-2, with a tentative D call TRBD1 (6 bases). The input for sequencing was CD4+ or CD8+ T cells sorted from blood, taken in a trial of the OX40 agonist ivuxolimab. The CDR3 DNA follows: TGCGCCAGCAGCCAAGATCGGACAGTTGCGAACTATGGCTACACCTTC. This codes for CASSQDRTVANYGYTF.